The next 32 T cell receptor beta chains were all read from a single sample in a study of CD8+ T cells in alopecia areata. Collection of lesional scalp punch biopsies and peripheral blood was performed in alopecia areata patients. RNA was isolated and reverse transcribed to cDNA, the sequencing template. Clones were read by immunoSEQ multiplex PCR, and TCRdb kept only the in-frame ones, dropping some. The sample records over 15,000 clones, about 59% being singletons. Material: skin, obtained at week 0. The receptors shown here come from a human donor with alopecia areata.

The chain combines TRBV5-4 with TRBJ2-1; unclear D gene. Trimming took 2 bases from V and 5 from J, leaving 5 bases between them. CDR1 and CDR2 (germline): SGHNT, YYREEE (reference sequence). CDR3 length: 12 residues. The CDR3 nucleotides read TGTGCCAGCAGCTTCAGGCACAATGAGCAGTTCTTC. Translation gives CASSFRHNEQFF.

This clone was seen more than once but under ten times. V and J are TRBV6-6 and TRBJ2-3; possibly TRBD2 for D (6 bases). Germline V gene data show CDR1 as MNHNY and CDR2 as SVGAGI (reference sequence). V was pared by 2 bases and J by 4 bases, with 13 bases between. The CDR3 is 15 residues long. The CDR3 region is CASSYAGGTADTQYF. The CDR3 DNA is TGTGCCAGCAGTTACGCCGGGGGAACTGCAGATACGCAGTATTTT.

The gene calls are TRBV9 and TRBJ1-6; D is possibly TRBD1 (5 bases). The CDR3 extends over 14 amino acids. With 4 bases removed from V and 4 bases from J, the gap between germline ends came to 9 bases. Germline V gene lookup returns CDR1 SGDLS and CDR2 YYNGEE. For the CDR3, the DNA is TGTGCCAGCAGCTCGAGACAGTATAATTCACCCCTCCACTTT. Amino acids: CASSSRQYNSPLHF.

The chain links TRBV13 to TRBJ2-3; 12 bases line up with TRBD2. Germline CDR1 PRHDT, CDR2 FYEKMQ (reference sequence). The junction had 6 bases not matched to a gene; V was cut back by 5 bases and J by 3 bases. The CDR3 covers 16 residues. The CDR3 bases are TGTGCCAGCAGCCTAAGGACTAGCGGGATGACAGATACGCAGTATTTT. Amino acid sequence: CASSLRTSGMTDTQYF.

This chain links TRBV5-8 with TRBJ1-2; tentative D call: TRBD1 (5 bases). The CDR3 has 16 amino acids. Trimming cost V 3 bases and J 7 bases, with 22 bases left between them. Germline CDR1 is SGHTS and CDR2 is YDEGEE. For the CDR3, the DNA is TGTGCCAGCAGCTCCCCTGGCATGTTCAGGGACCCTGGCTACACCTTC. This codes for CASSSPGMFRDPGYTF.

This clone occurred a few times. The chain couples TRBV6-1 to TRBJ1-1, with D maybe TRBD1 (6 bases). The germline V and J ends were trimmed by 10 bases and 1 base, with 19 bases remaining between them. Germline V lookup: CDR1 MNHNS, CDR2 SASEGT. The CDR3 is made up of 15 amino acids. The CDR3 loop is CAIRTAGAENTEAFF. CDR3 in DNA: TGTGCCATTAGAACTGCGGGGGCCGAGAACACTGAAGCTTTCTTT.

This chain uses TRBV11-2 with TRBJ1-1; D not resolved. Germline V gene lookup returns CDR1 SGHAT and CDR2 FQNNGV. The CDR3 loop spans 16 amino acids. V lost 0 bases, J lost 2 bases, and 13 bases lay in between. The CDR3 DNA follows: TGTGCCAGCAGCTTAGAGTTTGGCAGGCGAAACACTGAAGCTTTCTTT. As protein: CASSLEFGRRNTEAFF. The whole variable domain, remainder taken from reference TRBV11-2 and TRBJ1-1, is EAGVAQSPRYKIIEKRQSVAFWCNPISGHATLYWYQQILGQGPKLLIQFQNNGVVDDSQLPKDRFSAERLKGVDSTLKIQPAKLEDSAVYLCASSLEFGRRNTEAFFGQGTRLTVV.

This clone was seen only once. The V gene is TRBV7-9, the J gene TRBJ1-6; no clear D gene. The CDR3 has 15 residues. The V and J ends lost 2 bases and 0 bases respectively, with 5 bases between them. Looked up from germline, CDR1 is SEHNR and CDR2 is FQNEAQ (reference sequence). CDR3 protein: CASSLTSSYNSPLHF. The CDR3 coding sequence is TGTGCCAGCAGCTTAACGAGCTCCTATAATTCACCCCTCCACTTT.

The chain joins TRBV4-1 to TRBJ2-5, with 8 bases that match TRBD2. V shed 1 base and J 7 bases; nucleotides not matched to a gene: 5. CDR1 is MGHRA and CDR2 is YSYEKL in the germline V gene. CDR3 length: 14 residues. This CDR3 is CASSQGTSSGTQYF. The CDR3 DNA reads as TGCGCCAGCAGCCAAGGGACTAGCTCAGGGACCCAGTACTTC.

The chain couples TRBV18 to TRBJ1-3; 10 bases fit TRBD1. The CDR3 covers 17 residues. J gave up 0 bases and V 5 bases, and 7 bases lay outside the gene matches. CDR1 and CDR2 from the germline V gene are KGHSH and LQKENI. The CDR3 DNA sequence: TGTGCCAGCTCAACCACGGGACAGGGGAGCTCTGGAAACACCATATATTTT. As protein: CASSTTGQGSSGNTIYF. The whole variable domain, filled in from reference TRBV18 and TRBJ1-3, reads NAGVMQNPRHLVRRRGQEARLRCSPMKGHSHVYWYRQLPEEGLKFMVYLQKENIIDESGMPKERFSAEFPKEGPSILRIQQVVRGDSAAYFCASSTTGQGSSGNTIYFGEGSWLTVV.

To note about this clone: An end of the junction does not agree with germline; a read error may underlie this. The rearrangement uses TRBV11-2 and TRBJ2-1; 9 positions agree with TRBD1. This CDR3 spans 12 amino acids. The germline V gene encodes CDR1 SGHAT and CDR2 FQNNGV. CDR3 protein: CASSLVGTGQVF. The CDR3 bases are TGTGCCAGCAGCTTAGTCGGGACAGGGCAGGTCTTC.

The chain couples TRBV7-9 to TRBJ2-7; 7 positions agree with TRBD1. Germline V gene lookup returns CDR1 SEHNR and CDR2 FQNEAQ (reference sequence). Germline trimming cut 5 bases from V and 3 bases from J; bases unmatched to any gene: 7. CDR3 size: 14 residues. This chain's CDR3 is CASSLDRVLYEQYF. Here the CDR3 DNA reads TGTGCCAGCAGCCTCGACAGGGTCCTCTACGAGCAGTACTTC.

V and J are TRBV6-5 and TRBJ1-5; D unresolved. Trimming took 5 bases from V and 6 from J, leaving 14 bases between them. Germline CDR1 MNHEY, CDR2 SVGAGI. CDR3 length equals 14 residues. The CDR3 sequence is CASSPGVLGQPQHF. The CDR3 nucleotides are TGTGCCAGCAGTCCCGGGGTTTTGGGTCAGCCCCAGCATTTT.

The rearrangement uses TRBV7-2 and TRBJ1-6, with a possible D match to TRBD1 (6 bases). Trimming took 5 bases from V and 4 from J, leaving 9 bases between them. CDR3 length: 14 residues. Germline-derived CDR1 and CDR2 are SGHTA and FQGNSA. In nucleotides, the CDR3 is TGTGCCAGCAGCGTCGGACAGTATAATTCACCCCTCCACTTT. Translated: CASSVGQYNSPLHF.

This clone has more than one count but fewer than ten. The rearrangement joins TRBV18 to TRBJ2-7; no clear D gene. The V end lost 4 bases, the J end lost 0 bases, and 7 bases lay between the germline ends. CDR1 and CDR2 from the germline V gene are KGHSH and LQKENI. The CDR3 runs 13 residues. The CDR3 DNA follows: TGTGCCAGCTCACTATCCAGCTCCTACGAGCAGTACTTC. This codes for CASSLSSSYEQYF.

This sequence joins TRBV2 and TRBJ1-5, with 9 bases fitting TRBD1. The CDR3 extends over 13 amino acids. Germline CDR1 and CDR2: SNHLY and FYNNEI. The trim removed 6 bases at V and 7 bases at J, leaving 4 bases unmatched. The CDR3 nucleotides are TGTGCCAGCAGCGGGGACAGGGCACAGCCCCAGCATTTT. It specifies CASSGDRAQPQHF.

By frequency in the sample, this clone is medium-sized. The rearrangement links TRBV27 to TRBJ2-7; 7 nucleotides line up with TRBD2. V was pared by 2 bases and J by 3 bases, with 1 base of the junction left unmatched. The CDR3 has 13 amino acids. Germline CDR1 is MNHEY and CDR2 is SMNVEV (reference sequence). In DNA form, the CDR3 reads TGTGCCAGCAGTTTAAGGGAGGGCTACGAGCAGTACTTC. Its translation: CASSLREGYEQYF.

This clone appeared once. DNA of the CDR3: TGCGCCAGCAGCCAAGATCTGGGGGGCGGGGTGAACACTGAAGCTTTCTTT. Its protein is CASSQDLGGGVNTEAFF. V usage is TRBV4-3 and J usage is TRBJ1-1; tentatively, D is TRBD1 (6 bases). Germline CDR1 is LGHNA and CDR2 is YSLEER. The V and J ends lost 0 bases and 0 bases respectively, with 14 bases between them. This CDR3 is 17 amino acids long.

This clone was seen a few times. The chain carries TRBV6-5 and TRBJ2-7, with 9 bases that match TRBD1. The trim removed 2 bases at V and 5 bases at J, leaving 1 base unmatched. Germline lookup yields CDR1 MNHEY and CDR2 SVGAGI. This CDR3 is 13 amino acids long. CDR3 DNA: TGTGCCAGCAGTTACGGACAGGGGAACGAGCAGTACTTC. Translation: CASSYGQGNEQYF.

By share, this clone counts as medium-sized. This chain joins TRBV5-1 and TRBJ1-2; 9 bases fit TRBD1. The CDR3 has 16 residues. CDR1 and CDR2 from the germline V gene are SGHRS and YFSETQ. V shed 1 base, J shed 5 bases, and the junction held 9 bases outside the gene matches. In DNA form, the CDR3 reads TGCGCCAGCAGCTTGCCGGGACAGGGTCCAGGGTATGGCTACACCTTC. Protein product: CASSLPGQGPGYGYTF. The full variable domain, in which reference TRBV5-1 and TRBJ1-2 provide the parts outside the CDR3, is KAGVTQTPRYLIKTRGQQVTLSCSPISGHRSVSWYQQTPGQGLQFLFEYFSETQRNKGNFPGRFSGRQFSNSRSEMNVSTLELGDSALYLCASSLPGQGPGYGYTFGSGTRLTVV.

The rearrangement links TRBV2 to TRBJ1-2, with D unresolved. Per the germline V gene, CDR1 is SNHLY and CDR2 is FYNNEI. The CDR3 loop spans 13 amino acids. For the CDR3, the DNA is TGTGCTCTCCTGACCGGGCAGAACTATGGCTACACCTTC. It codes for CALLTGQNYGYTF.

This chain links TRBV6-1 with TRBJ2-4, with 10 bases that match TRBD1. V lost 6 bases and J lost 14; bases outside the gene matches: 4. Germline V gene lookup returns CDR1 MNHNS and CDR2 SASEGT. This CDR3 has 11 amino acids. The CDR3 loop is CASSSGQGEYF. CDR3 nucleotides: TGTGCCAGCAGCTCCGGACAGGGGGAGTACTTC.

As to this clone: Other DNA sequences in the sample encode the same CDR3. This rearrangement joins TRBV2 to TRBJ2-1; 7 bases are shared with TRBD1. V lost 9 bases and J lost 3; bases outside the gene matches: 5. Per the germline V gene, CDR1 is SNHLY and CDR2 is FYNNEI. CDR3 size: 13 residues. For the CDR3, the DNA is TGTGCCAGTTCCGGGACAGACTACAATGAGCAGTTCTTC. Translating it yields CASSGTDYNEQFF.

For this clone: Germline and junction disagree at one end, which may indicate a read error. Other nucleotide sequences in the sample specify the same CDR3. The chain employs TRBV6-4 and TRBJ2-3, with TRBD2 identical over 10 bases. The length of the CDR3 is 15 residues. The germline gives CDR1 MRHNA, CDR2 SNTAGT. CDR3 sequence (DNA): TGTGCCAGCAGTGACGAAGCGGGGGGGCCAGATACGCAGTACTTT. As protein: CASSDEAGGPDTQYF.

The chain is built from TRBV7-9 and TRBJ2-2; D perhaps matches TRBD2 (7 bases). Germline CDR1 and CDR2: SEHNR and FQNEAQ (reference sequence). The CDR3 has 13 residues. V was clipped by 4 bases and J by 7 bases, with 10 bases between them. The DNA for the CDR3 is TGTGCCAGCAGCTGGGGGGGCAGCGGGGAGCTGTTTTTT. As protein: CASSWGGSGELFF.

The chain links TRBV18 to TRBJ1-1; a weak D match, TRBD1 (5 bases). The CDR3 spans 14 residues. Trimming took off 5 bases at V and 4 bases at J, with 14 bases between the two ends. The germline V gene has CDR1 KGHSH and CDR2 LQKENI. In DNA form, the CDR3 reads TGTGCCAGCTCAGTATCCGGGGCGGGCACTGAAGCTTTCTTT. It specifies CASSVSGAGTEAFF.

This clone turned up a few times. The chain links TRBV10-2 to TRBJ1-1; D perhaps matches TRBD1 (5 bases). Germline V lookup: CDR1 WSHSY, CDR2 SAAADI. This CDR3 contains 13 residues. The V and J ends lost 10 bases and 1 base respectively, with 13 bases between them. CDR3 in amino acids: CATAGLQNTEAFF. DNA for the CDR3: TGCGCCACCGCGGGACTCCAGAACACTGAAGCTTTCTTT.

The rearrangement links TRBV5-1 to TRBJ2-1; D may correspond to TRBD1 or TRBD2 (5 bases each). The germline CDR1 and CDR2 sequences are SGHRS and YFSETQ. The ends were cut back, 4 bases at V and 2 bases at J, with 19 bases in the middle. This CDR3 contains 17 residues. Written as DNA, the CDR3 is TGCGCCAGCAGCCTAGGGGTAGCGTCTGTTACCTACAATGAGCAGTTCTTC. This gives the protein CASSLGVASVTYNEQFF.

The CDR3 loop is CAWSSGPRRQYF. Written as DNA, the CDR3 is TGTGCCTGGAGTTCGGGACCGCGGAGGCAGTATTTT. The chain uses TRBV30 and TRBJ2-3; possibly TRBD1 or TRBD2 for D (5 bases each). V lost 2 bases, J lost 11 bases, and 14 bases lay in between. This CDR3 region has 12 residues. Germline V lookup: CDR1 GTSNPN, CDR2 SVGIG (reference sequence).

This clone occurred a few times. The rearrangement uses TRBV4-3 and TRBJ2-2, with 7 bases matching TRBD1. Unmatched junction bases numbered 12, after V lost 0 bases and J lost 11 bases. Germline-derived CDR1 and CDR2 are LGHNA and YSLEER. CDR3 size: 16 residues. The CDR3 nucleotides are TGCGCCAGCAGCCAAGATAGGGCTGGGGACAGACTTGAGCTGTTTTTT. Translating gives CASSQDRAGDRLELFF.

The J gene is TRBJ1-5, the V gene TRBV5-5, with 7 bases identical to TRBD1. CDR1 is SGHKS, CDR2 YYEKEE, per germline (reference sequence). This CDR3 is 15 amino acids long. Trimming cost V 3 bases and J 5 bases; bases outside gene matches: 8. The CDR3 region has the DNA TGTGCCAGCAGCTGGGGGGGTACAGGGGATCAGCCCCAGCATTTT. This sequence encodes CASSWGGTGDQPQHF.

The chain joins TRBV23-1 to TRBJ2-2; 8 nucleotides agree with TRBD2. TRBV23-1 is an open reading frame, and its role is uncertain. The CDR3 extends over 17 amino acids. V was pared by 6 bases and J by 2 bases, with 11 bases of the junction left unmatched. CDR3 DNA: TGCGCCAGCAGCCGATATCCGGGGGGGCCCAACACCGGGGAGCTGTTTTTT. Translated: CASSRYPGGPNTGELFF.